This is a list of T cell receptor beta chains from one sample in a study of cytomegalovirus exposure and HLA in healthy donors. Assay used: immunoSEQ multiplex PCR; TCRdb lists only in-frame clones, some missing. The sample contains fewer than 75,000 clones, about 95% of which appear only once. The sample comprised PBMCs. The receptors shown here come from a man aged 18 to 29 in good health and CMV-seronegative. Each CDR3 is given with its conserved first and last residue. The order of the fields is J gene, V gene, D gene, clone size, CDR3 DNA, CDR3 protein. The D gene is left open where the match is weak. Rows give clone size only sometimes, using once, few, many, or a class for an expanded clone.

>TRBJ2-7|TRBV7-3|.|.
TGTGCCAGCAGCACAGGGCTTCTACACGAGCAGTACTTC
CASSTGLLHEQYF
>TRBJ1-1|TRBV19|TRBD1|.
TGTGCCAGCACGGACAGGGGCAACACTGAAGCTTTCTTT
CASTDRGNTEAFF
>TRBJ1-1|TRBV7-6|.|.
TGTGCCAGCAGCTTAGGGGGGGGAGAAATATTGAACACTGAAGCTTTCTTT
CASSLGGGEILNTEAFF
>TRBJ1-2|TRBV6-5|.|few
TGTGCCAGCAGCACCACAGGGAACTATGGCTACACCTTC
CASSTTGNYGYTF
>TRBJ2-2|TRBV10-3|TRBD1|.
TGTGCCATCAGTTTTGGGACAGGTGGAGTTGGCGCCGGGGAGCTGTTTTTT
CAISFGTGGVGAGELFF
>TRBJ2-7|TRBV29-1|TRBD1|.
TGCAGCGTGGGACAGGCCTACGAGCAGTACTTC
CSVGQAYEQYF
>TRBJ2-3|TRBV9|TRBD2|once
TGTGCCAGCAGCGTAGGGGGACTAGCGGCAGATACGCAGTATTTT
CASSVGGLAADTQYF
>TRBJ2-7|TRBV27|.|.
TGTGCCAGCAGTTTCCGGGGGGAGCAGTACTTC
CASSFRGEQYF
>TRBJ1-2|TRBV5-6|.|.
TGTGCCAGCAGCAACCAGGCCTTCTATGGCTACACCTTC
CASSNQAFYGYTF
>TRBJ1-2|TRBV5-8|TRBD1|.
TGTGCCATTCGACAGGGGGGAGGCTACACCTTC
CAIRQGGGYTF
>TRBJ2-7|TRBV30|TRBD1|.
TGTGCCTGGAGACACACTACCGGGACAGGGGTCTACGAGCAGTACTTC
CAWRHTTGTGVYEQYF
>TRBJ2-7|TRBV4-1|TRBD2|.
TGCGCCAGCAGCCACCCCGGGGGGGCTCTGAACGAGCAGTACTTC
CASSHPGGALNEQYF
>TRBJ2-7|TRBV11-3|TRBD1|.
TGTGCCAGCAGCCCGGGACAGGGTTACGAGCAGTACTTC
CASSPGQGYEQYF
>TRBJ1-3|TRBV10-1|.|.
TGCGCCAGCAGTCAACCCTCCGCTAGGCAGGGAAGCTCTGGAAACACCATATATTTT
CASSQPSARQGSSGNTIYF
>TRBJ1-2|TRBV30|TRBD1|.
TGTGCCTGGAGTTCACAGACAGGGGGCTACACCTTC
CAWSSQTGGYTF
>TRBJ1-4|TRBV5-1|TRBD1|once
TGCGCCAGCAGCCAGGGGACAGCTAATGAAAAACTGTTTTTT
CASSQGTANEKLFF
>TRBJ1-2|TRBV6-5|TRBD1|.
TGTGCCAGCAGCCTAACGGGGACAGGGGGCTATGGCTACACCTTC
CASSLTGTGGYGYTF
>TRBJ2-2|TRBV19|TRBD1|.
TGTGCCAGTACAAAGGGACAGGGGTCGGTTTTGAACACCGGGGAGCTGTTTTTT
CASTKGQGSVLNTGELFF
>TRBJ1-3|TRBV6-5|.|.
TGTGCCAGCAGTTACTCCACAGGGACCTTTGGAAACACCATATATTTT
CASSYSTGTFGNTIYF
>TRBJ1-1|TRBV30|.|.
TGTGCCTGTAAAGGGGAGGGGAGACCTGAAGCTTTCTTT
CACKGEGRPEAFF
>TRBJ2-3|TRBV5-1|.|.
TGCGCCAGCAGCCCTACCACAGATACGCAGTATTTT
CASSPTTDTQYF
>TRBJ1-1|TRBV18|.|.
TGTGCCAGCCACCCTACCGGGGTTGTGGCTTTCTTT
CASHPTGVVAFF
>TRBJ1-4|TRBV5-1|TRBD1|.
TGCGCCAGCGCCAGGACAGGGACCCAAACTCCCGGAGAAAAACTGTTTTTT
CASARTGTQTPGEKLFF
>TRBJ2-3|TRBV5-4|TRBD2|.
TGTGCCAGCAGCGGATTAGCGGGGGGCACAGATACGCAGTATTTT
CASSGLAGGTDTQYF
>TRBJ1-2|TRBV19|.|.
TGTGCCAGCGGCCAGGTTGCCTATGGCTACACCTTC
CASGQVAYGYTF
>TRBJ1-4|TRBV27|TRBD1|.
TGTGCCAGCAGTTCGACAGGGAACTCTTATGAAAAACTGTTTTTT
CASSSTGNSYEKLFF
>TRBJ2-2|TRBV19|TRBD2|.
TGTGCCAGTAGTATTAGTCTAGCGGGGCCCGGGGAGCTGTTTTTT
CASSISLAGPGELFF
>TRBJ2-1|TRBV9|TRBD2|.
TGTGCCAGCAGCGCAGTCCCGACGCTAGCGGGTTACAATGAGCAGTTCTTC
CASSAVPTLAGYNEQFF
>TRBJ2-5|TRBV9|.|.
TGTGCCAGCAGCGTAGATGGTCTAACGCAAGAGACCCAGTACTTC
CASSVDGLTQETQYF
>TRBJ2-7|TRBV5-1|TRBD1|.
TGCGCCAGCAGCACCGGGACAGATCAATACTACGAGCAGTACTTC
CASSTGTDQYYEQYF
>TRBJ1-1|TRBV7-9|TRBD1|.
TGTGCCAGCAGTTGGCAGGGGGCTAGGACTGAAGCTTTCTTT
CASSWQGARTEAFF
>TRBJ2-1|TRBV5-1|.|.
TGCGCCAGCAGCTCCGAGGGCCTATACAATGAGCAGTTCTTC
CASSSEGLYNEQFF
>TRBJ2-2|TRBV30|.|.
TGTGCCTGGCGCACGGCCCGCTTCGGGGTAGTCCCCACCGGGGAGCTGTTTTTT
CAWRTARFGVVPTGELFF
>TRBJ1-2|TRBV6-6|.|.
TGTGCCAGCAGCTTACGGGTCTCGGGTATATCCCATGGCTACACCTTC
CASSLRVSGISHGYTF
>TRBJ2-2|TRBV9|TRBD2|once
TGTGCCAGCAGCCCGCACGGGGAGGGATCTTCTGGGACCGGGGAGCTGTTTTTT
CASSPHGEGSSGTGELFF
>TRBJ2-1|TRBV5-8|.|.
TGTGCCAGCATTTTTACAGGCTCCTACAATGAGCAGTTCTTC
CASIFTGSYNEQFF
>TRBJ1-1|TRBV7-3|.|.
TGTGCCAGCAGCTTCGGGGGGGGATACCCTGAAGCTTTCTTT
CASSFGGGYPEAFF
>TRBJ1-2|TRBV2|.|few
TGTGCCAGCAGCGGGAGTAACGATGGCTACACCTTC
CASSGSNDGYTF
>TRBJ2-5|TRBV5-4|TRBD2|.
TGTGCCAGCAGCTTGGCGGGCGGGGGGCAGCCTCAAGAGACCCAGTACTTC
CASSLAGGGQPQETQYF
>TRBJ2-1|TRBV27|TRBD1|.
TGTGCCAGCAGTTTTCTTCTAGGACAGGGGTCGTACAATGAGCAGTTCTTC
CASSFLLGQGSYNEQFF
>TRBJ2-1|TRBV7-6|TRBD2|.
TGTGCCAGCAGCTTAGTAGAGCTAGCGGGGAATGAAGGCTATGAGCAGTTCTTC
CASSLVELAGNEGYEQFF
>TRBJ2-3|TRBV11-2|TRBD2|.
TGTGCCAGCAGCTCTTATAGCGGGGGGGCCACAGATACGCAGTATTTT
CASSSYSGGATDTQYF
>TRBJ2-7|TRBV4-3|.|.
TGCGCCAGCAGCCAAGAAAAGGACAGCCACTACGAGCAGTACTTC
CASSQEKDSHYEQYF
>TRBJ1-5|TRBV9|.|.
TGTGCCAGCAGCGTATCTCAGGGGAGTCAGCCCCAGCATTTT
CASSVSQGSQPQHF
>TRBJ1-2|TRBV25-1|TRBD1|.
TGTGCCAGCAGTGAATACGCAGGGGGCGCGTTCGGCTACACCTTC
CASSEYAGGAFGYTF
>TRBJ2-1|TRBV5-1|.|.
TGCGCCAGCAGCCCGCCCCTAGGGGGGGTCAATGAGCAGTTCTTC
CASSPPLGGVNEQFF
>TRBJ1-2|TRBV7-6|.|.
TGTGCCAGCAGCTTAGGCGGGAGCCAATATGGCTACACCTTC
CASSLGGSQYGYTF
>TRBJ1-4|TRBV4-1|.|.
TGCGCCAGCAGCCATCGCGAGCGGGGTGAAGAAAAACTGTTTTTT
CASSHRERGEEKLFF
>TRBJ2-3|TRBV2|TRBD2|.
TGTGCCACCCTAACGGGGGGGAGCACAGATACGCAGTATTTT
CATLTGGSTDTQYF
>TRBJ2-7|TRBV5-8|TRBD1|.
TGTGCCAGCAGCTCGGGGACAGGGACTTTCGAGCAGTACTTC
CASSSGTGTFEQYF
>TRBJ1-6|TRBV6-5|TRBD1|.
TGTGCCAGCAGGGTCGAGGGGGCTGGATCACCCCTCCACTTT
CASRVEGAGSPLHF
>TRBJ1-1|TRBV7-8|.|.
TGTGCCAGCAGCCCCTCAGGCCGGATGAAGACTGAAGCTTTCTTT
CASSPSGRMKTEAFF
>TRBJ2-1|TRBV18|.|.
TGTGCCAGCTCAGTTGAGGGTGAGCAGTTCTTC
CASSVEGEQFF
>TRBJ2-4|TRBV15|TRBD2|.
TGTGCCACCACCTTAGCGGGGGGCCCAGCCAAAAACATTCAGTACTTC
CATTLAGGPAKNIQYF
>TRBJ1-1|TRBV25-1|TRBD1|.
TGTGCCAGCAGACGGACAGGGGGAGAACTCAACACTGAAGCTTTCTTT
CASRRTGGELNTEAFF
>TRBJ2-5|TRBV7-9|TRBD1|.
TGTGCCAGCAGCCCCGGACAGGGAGGATCGGAGACCCAGTACTTC
CASSPGQGGSETQYF
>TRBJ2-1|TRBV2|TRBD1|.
TGTGCCACCACAGGGGCAAGTGAGCAGTTCTTC
CATTGASEQFF
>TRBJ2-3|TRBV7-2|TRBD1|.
TGTGCCAGCAGCCCCGGGACAGGGGCAGCAGATACGCAGTATTTT
CASSPGTGAADTQYF
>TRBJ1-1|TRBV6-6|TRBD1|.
TGTGCCAGCAGAGGAAGACAGGGGGACACTGAAGCTTTCTTT
CASRGRQGDTEAFF
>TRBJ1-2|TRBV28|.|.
TGTGCCAGCAGTTTCAGGACTCGCTATGGCTACACCTTC
CASSFRTRYGYTF